These 2 T cell receptor beta chains came from one sample sequenced in a study of shared T cell receptors in the human thymus. Repertoires were generated with immunoSEQ multiplex PCR, while TCRdb's copy carries only in-frame clones and drops some. The sample gives some 660,000 clones, about 87% of which show up once; roughly 0.0087% is in the top ten. This sample also belongs to another study, concerning human thymus T cells.

Sequencing was done on a sample of thymocytes. Receptors originate from a boy in the first two years of life with a congenital heart defect.

This clone was detected only once. The gene calls are TRBV21-1 and TRBJ1-1; the tabulated D call, TRBD1, remains unverified against the DNA. TRBV21-1 is assigned pseudogene status. The CDR3 length is 11 residues. CDR3: CASSQGTEAFF. The DNA for the CDR3 is TGTGCCAGCAGTCAGGGGACTGAAGCTTTCTTT.

This clone was observed a single time. The CDR3 loop reads CASSLRGPNILSNQPQHF. CDR3 nucleotide sequence: TGTGCCAGCAGTTTAAGGGGGCCTAATATACTGAGCAATCAGCCCCAGCATTTT. V and J are TRBV27 and TRBJ1-5; 7 bases agree with TRBD1. V lost 2 bases to trimming and J lost 1 base; unmatched junction nucleotides: 11. There are 18 residues in the CDR3. The V gene's germline CDR1 is MNHEY and CDR2 SMNVEV (reference sequence).